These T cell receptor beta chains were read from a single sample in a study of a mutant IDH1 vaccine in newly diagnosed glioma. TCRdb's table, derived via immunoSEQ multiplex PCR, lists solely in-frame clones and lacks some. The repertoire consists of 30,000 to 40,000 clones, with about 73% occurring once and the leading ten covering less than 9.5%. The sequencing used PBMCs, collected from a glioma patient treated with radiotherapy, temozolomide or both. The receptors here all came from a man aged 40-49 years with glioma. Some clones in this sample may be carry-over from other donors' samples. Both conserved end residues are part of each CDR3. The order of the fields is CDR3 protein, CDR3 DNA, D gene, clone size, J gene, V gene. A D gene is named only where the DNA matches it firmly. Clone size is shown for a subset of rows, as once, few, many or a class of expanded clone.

CDR3 protein: CASSQVFERDSGANVLTF; CDR3 DNA: TGCGCCAGCAGCCAAGTATTCGAACGGGACTCTGGGGCCAACGTCCTGACTTTC; D gene: NA; clone size: NA; J gene: TRBJ2-6; V gene: TRBV4-1
CDR3 protein: CASTARNSNEQFF; CDR3 DNA: TGTGCCAGCACCGCCCGGAACAGCAATGAGCAGTTCTTC; D gene: NA; clone size: few; J gene: TRBJ2-1; V gene: TRBV2
CDR3 protein: CASSIIARAEKLFF; CDR3 DNA: TGTGCCAGTAGTATTATCGCCAGGGCTGAAAAACTGTTTTTT; D gene: NA; clone size: NA; J gene: TRBJ1-4; V gene: TRBV19
CDR3 protein: CASSYSQVYEQYF; CDR3 DNA: TGTGCCAGTAGTTACTCACAGGTCTACGAGCAGTACTTC; D gene: NA; clone size: once; J gene: TRBJ2-7; V gene: TRBV6-5
CDR3 protein: CSAESNTEAFF; CDR3 DNA: TGCAGTGCCGAGTCAAACACTGAAGCTTTCTTT; D gene: NA; clone size: few; J gene: TRBJ1-1; V gene: TRBV20-1
CDR3 protein: CASSLRGGSYNEQFF; CDR3 DNA: TGTGCCAGCAGCTTACGGGGGGGCTCCTACAATGAGCAGTTCTTC; D gene: TRBD2; clone size: NA; J gene: TRBJ2-1; V gene: TRBV7-9
CDR3 protein: CASSQEQRPDTDTQYF; CDR3 DNA: TGCGCCAGCAGCCAAGAACAGCGGCCAGACACAGATACGCAGTATTTT; D gene: NA; clone size: NA; J gene: TRBJ2-3; V gene: TRBV4-3
CDR3 protein: CASNPRGQPQHF; CDR3 DNA: TGTGCCAGCAACCCTCGCGGTCAGCCCCAGCATTTT; D gene: NA; clone size: few; J gene: TRBJ1-5; V gene: TRBV6-6
CDR3 protein: CASSALLGYGKGYTF; CDR3 DNA: TGTGCCAGCAGCGCCCTCCTTGGGTACGGGAAAGGCTACACCTTC; D gene: NA; clone size: NA; J gene: TRBJ1-2; V gene: TRBV9
CDR3 protein: CASRAGQGAEWGTEAFF; CDR3 DNA: TGTGCCAGTAGGGCCGGACAGGGGGCTGAATGGGGCACTGAAGCTTTCTTT; D gene: TRBD1; clone size: NA; J gene: TRBJ1-1; V gene: TRBV19
CDR3 protein: CASRGEGYGYTF; CDR3 DNA: TGTGCCAGTAGAGGAGAGGGCTATGGCTACACCTTC; D gene: NA; clone size: NA; J gene: TRBJ1-2; V gene: TRBV10-3
CDR3 protein: CASSEGTSAVANTGELFF; CDR3 DNA: TGTGCCAGCAGTGAAGGGACTAGCGCTGTCGCGAACACCGGGGAGCTGTTTTTT; D gene: TRBD2; clone size: NA; J gene: TRBJ2-2; V gene: TRBV25-1
CDR3 protein: CASSLWTSGGPKEQYF; CDR3 DNA: TGTGCCAGCAGTTTATGGACTAGCGGGGGGCCCAAAGAGCAGTACTTC; D gene: TRBD2; clone size: NA; J gene: TRBJ2-7; V gene: TRBV27
CDR3 protein: CASGGEEPEAFF; CDR3 DNA: TGTGCCAGTGGGGGGGAGGAACCTGAAGCTTTCTTT; D gene: NA; clone size: NA; J gene: TRBJ1-1; V gene: TRBV25-1
CDR3 protein: CASSQFSSGLNTEAFF; CDR3 DNA: TGTGCCAGCAGCCAATTTAGTTCAGGCCTGAACACTGAAGCTTTCTTT; D gene: NA; clone size: NA; J gene: TRBJ1-1; V gene: TRBV4-2
CDR3 protein: CASRLRGGREQYF; CDR3 DNA: TGCGCCAGCAGGTTAAGAGGGGGCCGCGAGCAGTACTTC; D gene: TRBD1; clone size: NA; J gene: TRBJ2-7; V gene: TRBV5-1
CDR3 protein: CASTRDSYEQYF; CDR3 DNA: TGTGCCAGCACAAGGGACTCCTACGAGCAGTACTTC; D gene: NA; clone size: NA; J gene: TRBJ2-7; V gene: TRBV2
CDR3 protein: CASRRDYQFNGELFF; CDR3 DNA: TGTGCCAGCAGACGGGACTATCAGTTTAACGGGGAGCTGTTTTTT; D gene: TRBD2; clone size: once; J gene: TRBJ2-2; V gene: TRBV4-2